The 16 T cell receptor beta chains listed next were all sequenced from one sample in a study of T-cell reconstitution after alpha-beta-depleted transplantation in children. Molecular barcoding with unique molecular identifiers was used for the TCRbeta library. Using its own MiXCR run on the PCR reads, TCRdb lists one record per CDR3 protein. The profile covers 550,000 to 800,000 distinct CDR3 sequences, with around 13% appearing a single time and 0.79% taken by the ten largest. The sequences come from PBMCs, collected before TCRalphabeta/CD19-depleted stem cell transplant. The source is a girl between 2 and 10 years old with congenital amegakaryocytic thrombocytopenia, due to receive a stem cell transplant.

The chain carries TRBV19 and TRBJ2-1; possibly TRBD2 for D (6 bases). With 8 bases removed from V and 0 bases from J, the gap between germline ends came to 14 bases. This CDR3 is built from 15 residues. CDR1 and CDR2 from the germline V gene are LNHDA and SQIVND (reference sequence). For the CDR3, the DNA is TGTGCCAGTCGTCTCTTTAGCGGCTCCTACAATGAGCAGTTCTTC. It encodes CASRLFSGSYNEQFF.

This clonotype has a count of ten or more. The J gene is TRBJ1-6, the V gene TRBV10-3, with D uncertain. This CDR3 has 15 amino acids. V lost 6 bases and J lost 5, with 14 bases in between. CDR1 ENHRY and CDR2 SYGVKD come from the germline V gene. CDR3 sequence reads: CAIRGGGVDNSPLHF. CDR3 DNA sequence: TGTGCCATCAGGGGAGGTGGCGTCGATAATTCACCCCTCCACTTT.

This clonotype was picked up one time. The V gene is TRBV5-1, the J gene TRBJ2-1; 13 bases match TRBD2. CDR1 is SGHRS and CDR2 is YFSETQ in the germline V gene. CDR3 length: 15 amino acids. Trimming took 4 bases from V and 10 from J; bases not matched to a gene: 8. CDR3 DNA sequence: TGCGCCAGCAGCCCCGGGACTAGCGGGATGTCCGAGCAGTTCTTC. Residues: CASSPGTSGMSEQFF.

This clonotype was recorded many times. This CDR3 reads CASSQPGHLYLAKNIQYF. The CDR3 nucleotides read TGTGCCAGCAGTCAGCCGGGACACCTATACTTAGCCAAAAACATTCAGTACTTC. This chain links TRBV6-1 with TRBJ2-4; D possibly corresponds to TRBD1 (6 bases). V was pared by 5 bases and J by 0 bases, with 20 bases between. Germline V gene data show CDR1 as MNHNS and CDR2 as SASEGT. This CDR3 has 18 amino acids.

The chain couples TRBV11-2 to TRBJ2-3; tentatively, D is TRBD2 (7 bases). CDR3 size: 15 residues. Germline loops: CDR1 SGHAT, CDR2 FQNNGV. V lost 5 bases, J lost 0 bases, and 12 bases lay in between. The CDR3 here is CASSNEGGSTDTQYF. CDR3 sequence (DNA): TGTGCCAGCAGCAACGAGGGGGGGAGCACAGATACGCAGTATTTT.

The genes are TRBV20-1 and TRBJ2-1; 7 bases align to TRBD2. The length of the CDR3 is 11 residues. V trimming: 3 bases; J trimming: 13 bases; junction bases outside the gene matches: 6. Germline V CDR1 and CDR2: DFQATT, SNEGSKA (reference sequence). DNA for the CDR3: TGCAGTGCTAGGTGGGCGGGAGACCAGTTCTTC. The encoded protein is CSARWAGDQFF.

This clonotype was seen a handful of times. J is TRBJ2-2 and V is TRBV7-3; TRBD2 agrees at 9 bases. Trimming took 2 bases from V and 8 from J; bases not matched to a gene: 9. CDR3 length: 16 amino acids. CDR1 SGHTA and CDR2 FQGTGA come from the germline V gene. CDR3 region: CASSLGFSGSAGELFF. The CDR3 DNA is TGTGCCAGCAGCTTAGGATTTAGCGGGAGTGCTGGGGAGCTGTTTTTT.

This clonotype was detected only a few times. This sequence joins TRBV20-1 and TRBJ2-7; 10 bases fit TRBD1. The CDR3 loop spans 15 amino acids. The V gene end was trimmed by 0 bases and the J gene end by 2 bases; junction bases not matched to a gene: 4. CDR1 is DFQATT, CDR2 SNEGSKA, per germline (reference sequence). The CDR3 coding sequence is TGCAGTGCTAGAGACGGGACAGGGGAAACCTACGAGCAGTACTTC. This codes for CSARDGTGETYEQYF.

In the case of this clonotype: A read error may explain this, as a much larger clone is one base away. The rearrangement links TRBV27 to TRBJ2-3, with no clear D. The V gene's germline CDR1 is MNHEY and CDR2 SMNVEV (reference sequence). CDR3 length: 15 residues. V was shortened by 3 bases and J by 2 bases, with 12 bases between the two germline ends. The CDR3 protein is CASSFPQINTDTQYF. DNA of the CDR3: TGTGCCAGCAGTTTCCCCCAGATCAACACAGATACGCAGTATTTT.

Many counts were recorded for this clonotype. The gene calls are TRBV11-3 and TRBJ2-5; 8 nucleotides align to TRBD2. With V trimmed by 2 bases and J by 5 bases, 1 base remained unmatched. Per germline, CDR1 SGHNT and CDR2 YENEEA. The CDR3 has 13 amino acids. CDR3 amino acids: CASSLSGSETQYF. The CDR3 DNA follows: TGTGCCAGCAGCTTAAGCGGGAGTGAGACCCAGTACTTC. Filled out from reference TRBV11-3 and TRBJ2-5, the complete variable domain reads EAGVVQSPRYKIIEKKQPVAFWCNPISGHNTLYWYLQNLGQGPELLIRYENEEAVDDSQLPKDRFSAERLKGVDSTLKIQPAELGDSAVYLCASSLSGSETQYFGPGTRLLVL.

The V call is TRBV5-1, the J call TRBJ2-1; D might be TRBD1 (5 bases). The length of the CDR3 is 12 residues. Germline V CDR1 and CDR2: SGHRS, YFSETQ. V was shortened by 7 bases and J by 4 bases, with 9 bases between the two germline ends. CDR3 sequence: CASGAQYNEQFF. CDR3 in DNA: TGCGCCAGCGGGGCTCAATACAATGAGCAGTTCTTC.

In this sample, this clonotype turned up a few times. The chain uses TRBV20-1 and TRBJ1-6; D call uncertain. V was shortened by 5 bases and J by 5 bases, with 13 bases between the two germline ends. CDR3 size: 14 residues. Germline V CDR1 and CDR2: DFQATT, SNEGSKA (reference sequence). DNA for the CDR3: TGCAGTGCTCCTCCGACGGTGGATAATTCACCCCTCCACTTT. The encoded protein is CSAPPTVDNSPLHF.

This clonotype showed up many times. The chain is built from TRBV11-2 and TRBJ2-3; TRBD2 matches 9 bases. The V gene end was trimmed by 1 base and the J gene end by 2 bases; junction bases not matched to a gene: 16. Germline V CDR1 and CDR2: SGHAT, FQNNGV. CDR3 size: 20 residues. Here the CDR3 DNA reads TGTGCCAGCAGCTTAGTGGCTGGTAGCGGGAGCTACCTCCTCACAGATACGCAGTATTTT. Translated, it gives CASSLVAGSGSYLLTDTQYF.

J is TRBJ1-1 and V is TRBV5-1; the D gene is possibly TRBD1 (6 bases). The CDR3 is 15 amino acids. The V end lost 4 bases, the J end lost 0 bases, and 13 bases lay between the germline ends. The germline gives CDR1 SGHRS, CDR2 YFSETQ. The CDR3 nucleotides read TGCGCCAGCAGCGAAAAACAGGGTATGAACACTGAAGCTTTCTTT. Translating it yields CASSEKQGMNTEAFF.

The table lists this clonotype with many counts. V gene TRBV12-3 or TRBV12-4 combines with J gene TRBJ2-3; D not certain. The germline V and J ends were trimmed by 2 bases and 7 bases, with 4 bases remaining between them. This CDR3 comprises 11 residues. The CDR3 is CASSLSYTQYF. CDR3 sequence (DNA): TGTGCCAGCAGTTTAAGTTATACGCAGTATTTT.

Ten or more counts support this clonotype. The chain couples TRBV7-8 to TRBJ2-4; D gene ambiguous. CDR1 is SGHVS, CDR2 FQNEAQ, per germline. The length of the CDR3 is 13 residues. Deletions cut 4 bases from V and 5 bases from J, with 9 bases between. CDR3 nucleotide sequence: TGTGCCAGCAGCTCGCTCATGGAAAACATTCAGTACTTC. Its protein is CASSSLMENIQYF.